This TCR beta chain was recovered during a study of T cell clonality in common variable immunodeficiency. Germline CDR1 SGHDN, CDR2 FVKESK. The CDR3 totals 12 residues. Trimming removed 1 base from V and 1 base from J, with 2 bases in between. The sample holds many counts of this clone. Antigen unknown. The read falls 3 residues short of the CDR3 end, and the missing part is taken from the germline J gene. Study-wide results and limits: CVID patient heterogeneity limited repertoire-clinical complication correlations.

Sequenced by immunoSEQ multiplex PCR; TCRdb stores in-frame clones only, minus some. Altogether about 52,000 clones were found in the sample, and no singletons occur. Sequenced input: peripheral blood mononuclear cells. This sequence was found in a person between 18 and 75 years old in good health. V usage is TRBV14 and J usage is TRBJ2-7; no definite D call. CDR3 bases read: TGTGCCAGCAGCCAAGTATCCTACGAG. Protein product: CASSQVSYE. The full CDR3 is CASSQVSYEQYF. The full variable domain, its missing parts supplied by reference TRBV14 and TRBJ2-7, is EAGVTQFPSHSVIEKGQTVTLRCDPISGHDNLYWYRRVMGKEIKFLLHFVKESKQDESGMPNNRFLAERTGGTYSTLKVQPAELEDSGVYFCASSQVSYEQYFGPGTRLTVT.